The 21 T cell receptor beta chains listed next were all sequenced from one sample in a study of blood T cell repertoires in COVID-19. Clones were sequenced by immunoSEQ multiplex PCR, and TCRdb holds only the in-frame ones, with some missing. The table shows around 200,000 clones, with 83% occurring only once. Sequencing used peripheral blood. These receptors all stem from a woman aged 40 to 55 with active or convalescent COVID-19.

This clone was recorded only once. The rearrangement links TRBV24-1 to TRBJ2-3; D possibly corresponds to TRBD2 (7 bases). The germline V and J ends were trimmed by 3 bases and 3 bases, with 18 bases remaining between them. The CDR3 loop spans 17 amino acids. The germline V gene encodes CDR1 KGHDR and CDR2 SFDVKD. The CDR3, as DNA: TGTGCCACCAGTGATCGAAGACTAGCAGGGGCAACAGATACGCAGTATTTT. Its protein is CATSDRRLAGATDTQYF.

J is TRBJ2-4 and V is TRBV4-3; the D gene is possibly TRBD1 (6 bases). V was trimmed by 4 bases and J by 7 bases, leaving 14 bases between them. Germline CDR1 and CDR2: LGHNA and YSLEER. The CDR3 runs 14 residues. The CDR3 loop reads CASSPSGQSNIQYF. Here the CDR3 DNA reads TGCGCCAGCAGCCCCTCTGGACAGTCGAACATTCAGTACTTC.

This clone came up a few times. The chain has TRBV6-5 and TRBJ1-5; D unresolved. Germline-derived CDR1 and CDR2 are MNHEY and SVGAGI. The CDR3 is 15 amino acids. V dropped 7 bases and J dropped 0 bases, with 13 bases sitting between them. The CDR3 DNA reads as TGTGCCAGCAATCTTGGACTGCCTAGCAATCAGCCCCAGCATTTT. It yields the protein CASNLGLPSNQPQHF.

This chain uses TRBV6-5 with TRBJ1-3, with 7 bases fitting TRBD1. This CDR3 contains 14 residues. The germline V gene encodes CDR1 MNHEY and CDR2 SVGAGI. The junction had 3 bases not matched to a gene; V was cut back by 6 bases and J by 1 base. In nucleotides, the CDR3 is TGTGCCAGCAGACAGGGGACATCTGGAAACACCATATATTTT. Translated: CASRQGTSGNTIYF.

This clone was seen only a few times. J is TRBJ2-2 and V is TRBV21-1; TRBD2 is the table's D call and was not checked against the DNA. TRBV21-1 is deemed a pseudogene. The CDR3 extends over 12 amino acids. The DNA of the CDR3 is TGTGCCAGACTAGCACAAACCGGGGAGCTGTTTTTT. Translated: CARLAQTGELFF.

The J gene is TRBJ1-1, the V gene TRBV7-9; 8 nucleotides line up with TRBD1. This CDR3 spans 14 amino acids. V dropped 1 base and J dropped 10; count of bases not matched to a gene: 8. CDR1 and CDR2 from the germline V gene are SEHNR and FQNEAQ (reference sequence). CDR3 sequence: CASSLDAGGGGAFF. CDR3 coding DNA: TGTGCCAGCAGCTTAGACGCAGGGGGCGGCGGAGCTTTCTTT.

The J gene is TRBJ2-1, the V gene TRBV19; TRBD1 matches 8 bases. CDR1 LNHDA and CDR2 SQIVND come from the germline V gene (reference sequence). J gave up 8 bases and V 4 bases, and 4 bases lay outside the gene matches. This CDR3 contains 13 residues. CDR3 coding DNA: TGTGCCAGTAGTACGTTGACAGGGGATGAGCAGTTCTTC. Encoded protein: CASSTLTGDEQFF.

This chain joins TRBV24-1 and TRBJ2-7, with 7 bases matching TRBD1. Trimming at V came to 2 bases and at J to 2 bases, leaving 14 bases not matched to a gene. This CDR3 has 18 amino acids. Germline-derived CDR1 and CDR2 are KGHDR and SFDVKD. The CDR3 DNA reads TGTGCCACCAGTGATTGGGGAACAGGGGAGTATGGCACCTACGAGCAGTACTTC. It encodes CATSDWGTGEYGTYEQYF.

This clone has just one count. This chain uses TRBV2 with TRBJ1-1; 7 bases line up with TRBD1. V dropped 4 bases and J dropped 3; count of bases not matched to a gene: 2. Looked up from germline, CDR1 is SNHLY and CDR2 is FYNNEI. The CDR3 spans 13 residues. The CDR3 nucleotides are TGTGCCAGCAGTGGACAGGGCGACACTGAAGCTTTCTTT. Protein sequence: CASSGQGDTEAFF. Drawing the rest from reference TRBV2 and TRBJ1-1, the complete variable domain is EPEVTQTPSHQVTQMGQEVILRCVPISNHLYFYWYRQILGQKVEFLVSFYNNEISEKSEIFDDQFSVERPDGSNFTLKIRSTKLEDSAMYFCASSGQGDTEAFFGQGTRLTVV.

The chain has TRBV24-1 and TRBJ2-1; 8 bases are shared with TRBD1. The CDR3 extends over 15 amino acids. Germline V lookup: CDR1 KGHDR, CDR2 SFDVKD. Unmatched junction bases numbered 13, after V lost 5 bases and J lost 11 bases. CDR3 protein: CATSASGTGPPQQFF. CDR3 DNA sequence: TGTGCCACCAGTGCTTCCGGGACAGGCCCCCCTCAGCAGTTCTTC.

The genes are TRBV6-4 and TRBJ1-2; TRBD1 matches at 7 bases. The germline V gene has CDR1 MRHNA and CDR2 SNTAGT. The CDR3 contains 13 residues. Trimming cost V 2 bases and J 8 bases; bases outside gene matches: 5. CDR3 coding DNA: TGTGCCAGCAGTGACAGGGGGCGCGGAGGCTACACCTTC. Protein product: CASSDRGRGGYTF.

The chain joins TRBV10-1 to TRBJ2-1; 8 positions agree with TRBD2. The CDR3 has 16 amino acids. Germline V CDR1 and CDR2: WNHNN, SYGVQD (reference sequence). Trimming cost V 2 bases and J 6 bases; bases outside gene matches: 9. The CDR3 sequence is CASSEPGLGRRNEQFF. Written as DNA, the CDR3 is TGCGCCAGCAGTGAGCCGGGACTAGGCCGGCGCAATGAGCAGTTCTTC.

V gene TRBV5-4 combines with J gene TRBJ2-2, with 8 positions matching TRBD2. This CDR3 spans 16 amino acids. V was clipped by 0 bases and J by 1 base; unmatched bases: 2. CDR1 and CDR2 from the germline V gene are SGHNT and YYREEE (reference sequence). CDR3 bases: TGTGCCAGCAGCTTGGGTACTAGCGGGAACACCGGGGAGCTGTTTTTT. It codes for CASSLGTSGNTGELFF.

The chain couples TRBV6-6 to TRBJ1-3; 12 nucleotides agree with TRBD1. The CDR3 is 16 residues long. The germline V gene has CDR1 MNHNY and CDR2 SVGAGI (reference sequence). Trimming removed 3 bases from V and 4 bases from J; junction bases left unmatched: 4. As DNA, the CDR3 is TGTGCCAGCAGTTATGGGACAGGGGGCTCGGGAAACACCATATATTTT. Its protein product is CASSYGTGGSGNTIYF.

This clone was seen a single time. The V call is TRBV27, the J call TRBJ1-2; D remains ambiguous. Trimming stripped 4 bases from V and 5 bases from J, with 8 bases between. The CDR3 contains 12 residues. Germline V lookup: CDR1 MNHEY, CDR2 SMNVEV (reference sequence). CDR3 region: CASSSRGYGYTF. The CDR3 DNA reads as TGTGCCAGCAGTTCACGGGGTTATGGCTACACCTTC.

This clone was counted only a few times. The chain couples TRBV7-6 to TRBJ2-3; 12 nucleotides match TRBD2. The V segment lost 4 bases and the J segment 4 bases; nucleotides outside the gene matches: 15. The CDR3 totals 19 residues. Germline values: CDR1 SGHVS, CDR2 FNYEAQ. The CDR3 sequence: CASSSRGLAGNVGPDTQYF. The CDR3 bases are TGTGCCAGCAGCTCGAGGGGACTAGCGGGTAACGTGGGGCCAGATACGCAGTATTTT.

V is TRBV19 and J is TRBJ1-3, with D maybe TRBD1 (6 bases). This CDR3 has 15 amino acids. Germline V CDR1 and CDR2: LNHDA, SQIVND (reference sequence). Trimming took off 3 bases at V and 4 bases at J, with 13 bases between the two ends. CDR3 nucleotides: TGTGCCAGTAGTATTAGGTTGGGGGCAGGAAACACCATATATTTT. Residues: CASSIRLGAGNTIYF.

This chain joins TRBV7-2 and TRBJ2-2, with 8 bases lining up with TRBD1. CDR3 length equals 15 residues. Trimming removed 2 bases from V and 8 bases from J; junction bases left unmatched: 7. Germline assignment: CDR1 SGHTA and CDR2 FQGNSA. CDR3 sequence reads: CASSLSGGFWGELFF. Written as DNA, the CDR3 is TGTGCCAGCAGCTTATCAGGGGGCTTTTGGGGGGAGCTGTTTTTT. Together with reference TRBV7-2 and TRBJ2-2, the CDR3 gives the full variable domain: GAGVSQSPSNKVTEKGKDVELRCDPISGHTALYWYRQSLGQGLEFLIYFQGNSAPDKSGLPSDRFSAERTGGSVSTLTIQRTQQEDSAVYLCASSLSGGFWGELFFGEGSRLTVL.

The rearrangement joins TRBV7-2 to TRBJ2-2, with 12 bases identical to TRBD1. Germline CDR1 and CDR2: SGHTA and FQGNSA. The CDR3 extends over 15 amino acids. The J segment lost 6 bases and the V segment lost 5 bases, leaving 4 bases of the junction unmatched. The CDR3 region is CASSPRDRGPGELFF. The CDR3 DNA follows: TGTGCCAGCAGCCCTCGGGACAGGGGGCCCGGGGAGCTGTTTTTT.

The rearrangement uses TRBV28 and TRBJ1-1; TRBD1 is a possible D gene (5 bases). V lost 7 bases to trimming and J lost 1 base, with 13 bases between them. From germline, CDR1 is MDHEN and CDR2 SYDVKM. The CDR3 consists of 14 residues. The CDR3 region is CASTLPGPNTEAFF. DNA of the CDR3: TGTGCCAGCACCCTACCAGGGCCGAACACTGAAGCTTTCTTT.

The gene calls are TRBV25-1 and TRBJ1-1, with D hard to call. Germline V gene data show CDR1 as MGHDK and CDR2 as SYGVNS. Trimming took off 7 bases at V and 1 base at J, with 13 bases between the two ends. The CDR3 consists of 14 residues. CDR3: CASTLGGPNTEAFF. The CDR3 DNA reads TGTGCCAGCACCCTTGGCGGGCCGAACACTGAAGCTTTCTTT.